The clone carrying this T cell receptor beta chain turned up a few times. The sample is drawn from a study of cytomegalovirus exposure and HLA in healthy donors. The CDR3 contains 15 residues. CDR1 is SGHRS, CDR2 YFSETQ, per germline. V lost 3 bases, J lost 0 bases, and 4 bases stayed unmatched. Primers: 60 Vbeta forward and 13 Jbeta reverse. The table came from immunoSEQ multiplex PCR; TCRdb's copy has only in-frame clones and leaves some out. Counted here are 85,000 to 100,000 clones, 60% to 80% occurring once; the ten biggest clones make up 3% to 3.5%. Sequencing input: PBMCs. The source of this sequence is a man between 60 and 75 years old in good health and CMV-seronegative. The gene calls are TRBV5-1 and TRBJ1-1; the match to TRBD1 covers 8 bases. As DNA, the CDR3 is TGCGCCAGCAGCTCGGACAGGGCCATGAACACTGAAGCTTTCTTT. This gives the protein CASSSDRAMNTEAFF.